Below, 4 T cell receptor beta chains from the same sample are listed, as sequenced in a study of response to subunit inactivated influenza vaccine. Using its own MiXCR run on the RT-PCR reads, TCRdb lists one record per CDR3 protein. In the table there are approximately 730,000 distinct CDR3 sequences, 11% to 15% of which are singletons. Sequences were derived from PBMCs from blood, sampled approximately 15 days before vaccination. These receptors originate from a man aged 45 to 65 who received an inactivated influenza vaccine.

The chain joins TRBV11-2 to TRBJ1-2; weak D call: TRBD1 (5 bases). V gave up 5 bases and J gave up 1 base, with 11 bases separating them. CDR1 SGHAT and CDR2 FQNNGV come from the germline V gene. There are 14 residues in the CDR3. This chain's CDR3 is CASSLTDNNYGYTF. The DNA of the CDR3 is TGTGCCAGCAGCCTGACGGACAATAACTATGGCTACACCTTC.

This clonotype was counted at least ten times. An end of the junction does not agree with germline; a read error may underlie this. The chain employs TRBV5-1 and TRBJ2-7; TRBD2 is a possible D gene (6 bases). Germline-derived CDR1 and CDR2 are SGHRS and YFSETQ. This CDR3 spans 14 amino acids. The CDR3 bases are TGTGCCAGCAGCTTAGGAGGGTCCACCTACGAGCAGTACTTC. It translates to CASSLGGSTYEQYF. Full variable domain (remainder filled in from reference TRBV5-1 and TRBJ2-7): KAGVTQTPRYLIKTRGQQVTLSCSPISGHRSVSWYQQTPGQGLQFLFEYFSETQRNKGNFPGRFSGRQFSNSRSEMNVSTLELGDSALYLCASSLGGSTYEQYFGPGTRLTVT.

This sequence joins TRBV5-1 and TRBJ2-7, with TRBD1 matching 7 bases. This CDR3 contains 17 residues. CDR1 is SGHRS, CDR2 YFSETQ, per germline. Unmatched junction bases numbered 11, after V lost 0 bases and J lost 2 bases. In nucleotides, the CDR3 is TGCGCCAGCAGCTTGGTTCGGGGCAGGGGGTCCCCCTACGAGCAGTACTTC. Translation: CASSLVRGRGSPYEQYF.

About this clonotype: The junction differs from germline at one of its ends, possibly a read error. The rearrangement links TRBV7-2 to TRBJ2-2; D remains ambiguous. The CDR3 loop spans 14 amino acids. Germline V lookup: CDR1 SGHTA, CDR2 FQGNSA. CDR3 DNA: TGTGCCAGCACCTTAGGCTCTAACACCGGGGAGCTGTTTTTT. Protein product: CASTLGSNTGELFF.